This T cell receptor beta chain was profiled in a study of control samples from healthy donors and cancer patients. V was clipped by 0 bases and J by 7 bases, with 8 bases between them. Germline V gene data show CDR1 as SGHRS and CDR2 as YFSETQ. The CDR3 runs to 14 residues. Using immunoSEQ multiplex PCR, the repertoire was profiled, and TCRdb retains in-frame clones only, with some absent. The sample has 100,000 to 150,000 clones, 85% to 95% seen once; the top ten hold around 0.52%. This sequence originates from a man of 80 years or more with head and neck cancer. V is TRBV5-1 and J is TRBJ1-6; D call uncertain. The sequencing sample was made of PBMCs. CDR3 in amino acids: CASSLVGGNSPLHF. The CDR3 DNA follows: TGCGCCAGCAGCTTGGTCGGTGGAAATTCACCCCTCCACTTT.